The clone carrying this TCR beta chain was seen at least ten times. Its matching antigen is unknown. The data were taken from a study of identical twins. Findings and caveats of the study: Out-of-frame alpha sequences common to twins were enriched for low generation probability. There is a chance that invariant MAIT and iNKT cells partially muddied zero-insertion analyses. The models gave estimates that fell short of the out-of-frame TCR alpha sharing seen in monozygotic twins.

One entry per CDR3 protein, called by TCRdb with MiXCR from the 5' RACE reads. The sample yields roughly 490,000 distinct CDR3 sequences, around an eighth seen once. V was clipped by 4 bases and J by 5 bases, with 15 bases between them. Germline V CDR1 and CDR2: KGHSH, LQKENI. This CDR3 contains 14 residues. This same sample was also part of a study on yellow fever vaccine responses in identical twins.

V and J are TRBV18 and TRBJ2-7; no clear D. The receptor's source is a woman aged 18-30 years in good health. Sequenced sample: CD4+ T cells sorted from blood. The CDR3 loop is CASSLNPLPNEQYF. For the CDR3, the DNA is TGTGCCAGCTCACTCAACCCTCTCCCTAACGAGCAGTACTTC.